These 13 T cell receptor beta chains came from one sample sequenced in a study of blood T cell repertoires in COVID-19. This table comes from immunoSEQ multiplex PCR, and its TCRdb copy is limited to in-frame clones, with some not included. Of hundreds of thousands of clones in the sample, roughly 85% were seen once. Material for sequencing was PBMCs or T cells enriched from blood (not recorded which). These receptors originate from a man in his forties or fifties who had been exposed to COVID-19.

This chain joins TRBV7-9 and TRBJ1-6, with 7 bases fitting TRBD1. Germline-derived CDR1 and CDR2 are SEHNR and FQNEAQ (reference sequence). The CDR3 has 18 amino acids. V lost 5 bases and J lost 7; bases outside the gene matches: 17. The CDR3 spells CASSMDRKKSTLNSPLHF. As DNA, the CDR3 is TGTGCCAGCAGCATGGACAGGAAAAAATCTACCCTCAATTCACCCCTCCACTTT.

This clone has a handful of counts. This chain connects TRBV7-3 to TRBJ1-1, with 8 bases lining up with TRBD1. This CDR3 contains 15 residues. J lost 5 bases, V lost 1 base, and 6 bases had no gene match. The V gene's germline CDR1 is SGHTA and CDR2 FQGTGA. Here the CDR3 reads CASSLRPGGRTEAFF. The CDR3 DNA follows: TGTGCCAGCAGCTTAAGACCAGGGGGCCGGACTGAAGCTTTCTTT.

The rearrangement uses TRBV12-3 or TRBV12-4 and TRBJ1-5; weak D call: TRBD1 (6 bases). This CDR3 is 13 amino acids long. V lost 8 bases, J lost 5 bases, and 13 bases lay in between. The CDR3 sequence: CASATGSHQPQHF. As DNA, the CDR3 is TGTGCCAGCGCTACAGGGAGCCATCAGCCCCAGCATTTT.

The chain uses TRBV12-5 and TRBJ1-2, with 7 bases lining up with TRBD1. The CDR3 spans 11 residues. The germline V gene has CDR1 LGHNT and CDR2 FRNRAP. V gave up 6 bases and J gave up 8 bases; unmatched junction bases: 3. The CDR3: CASGQGRGYTF. Here the CDR3 DNA reads TGTGCTAGTGGACAGGGGAGGGGCTACACCTTC.

This chain links TRBV11-3 with TRBJ2-2, with TRBD1 matching over 7 bases. V shed 3 bases, J shed 2 bases, and the junction held 6 bases outside the gene matches. Germline V lookup: CDR1 SGHNT, CDR2 YENEEA. The CDR3 runs 16 residues. The CDR3: CASSFRQGINTGELFF. Written as DNA, the CDR3 is TGTGCCAGCAGCTTTAGACAGGGAATAAACACCGGGGAGCTGTTTTTT.

V usage is TRBV18 and J usage is TRBJ2-2; TRBD1 aligns across 7 bases. Losses at the gene ends were 0 bases for V and 1 base for J; bases not matched to a gene: 2. The CDR3 runs to 16 residues. Looked up from germline, CDR1 is KGHSH and CDR2 is LQKENI. DNA of the CDR3: TGTGCCAGCTCACCACCGACAGGGAGGAACACCGGGGAGCTGTTTTTT. Its protein product is CASSPPTGRNTGELFF.

The chain employs TRBV9 and TRBJ2-1; 8 bases map to TRBD2. From germline, CDR1 is SGDLS and CDR2 YYNGEE. The CDR3 has 15 residues. V was clipped by 4 bases and J by 8 bases; unmatched bases: 11. The CDR3 sequence: CASSSSGTSNDEQFF. In DNA form, the CDR3 reads TGTGCCAGCAGCTCGAGCGGGACTAGTAACGATGAGCAGTTCTTC.

The chain couples TRBV19 to TRBJ1-1, with 10 positions matching TRBD1. This CDR3 has 13 amino acids. With 2 bases clipped from V and 8 bases from J, the junction kept 2 bases outside the gene matches. CDR1 is LNHDA and CDR2 is SQIVND in the germline V gene (reference sequence). This chain's CDR3 is CASSIPGQGEAFF. CDR3 nucleotides: TGTGCCAGTAGTATACCGGGACAGGGGGAAGCTTTCTTT.

Only a few counts were recorded for this clone. The chain is built from TRBV5-4 and TRBJ1-2, with a weak D call TRBD1 (6 bases). The CDR3 spans 13 residues. The V end lost 1 base, the J end lost 7 bases, and 11 bases lay between the germline ends. Germline V gives CDR1 SGHNT, CDR2 YYREEE (reference sequence). In DNA, the CDR3 is TGTGCCAGCAGCTTGTGGGGGCCTGGTGGCTACACCTTC. The encoded protein is CASSLWGPGGYTF.

Comments on this clone: Other DNA variants within this sample encode the same CDR3. This sequence joins TRBV7-9 and TRBJ1-1; D is perhaps TRBD1 (6 bases). CDR1 SEHNR and CDR2 FQNEAQ come from the germline V gene (reference sequence). This CDR3 has 14 residues. Trimming removed 4 bases from V and 0 bases from J, with 9 bases in between. The chain's CDR3 is CASSSGQLNTEAFF. The CDR3 DNA reads as TGTGCCAGCAGCTCCGGACAGCTGAACACTGAAGCTTTCTTT.

This rearrangement joins TRBV9 to TRBJ2-5, with D maybe TRBD2 (7 bases). Germline V CDR1 and CDR2: SGDLS, YYNGEE. This CDR3 comprises 15 residues. The germline V and J ends were trimmed by 4 bases and 4 bases, with 17 bases remaining between them. The CDR3 nucleotides are TGTGCCAGCAGCCCAGGGGCGGGAGCGGGAGAGACCCAGTACTTC. Translation: CASSPGAGAGETQYF. The whole variable domain, remainder taken from reference TRBV9 and TRBJ2-5, is DSGVTQTPKHLITATGQRVTLRCSPRSGDLSVYWYQQSLDQGLQFLIQYYNGEERAKGNILERFSAQQFPDLHSELNLSSLELGDSALYFCASSPGAGAGETQYFGPGTRLLVL.

This sequence joins TRBV19 and TRBJ2-6; 8 positions agree with TRBD2. CDR3 length: 16 residues. V was pared by 9 bases and J by 2 bases, with 9 bases of the junction left unmatched. Germline CDR1 is LNHDA and CDR2 is SQIVND (reference sequence). The CDR3 region is CASNRAGAAGANVLTF. In DNA, the CDR3 is TGTGCCAGCAACCGAGCGGGAGCGGCTGGGGCCAACGTCCTGACTTTC.

The chain carries TRBV7-8 and TRBJ1-5; possible D gene TRBD1, 6 bases. Germline CDR1 SGHVS, CDR2 FQNEAQ. The germline V and J ends were trimmed by 0 bases and 2 bases, with 11 bases remaining between them. CDR3 length equals 16 residues. CDR3 nucleotides: TGTGCCAGCAGCTTAGCTGGGGGCAGGGGCAATCAGCCCCAGCATTTT. Translated, it gives CASSLAGGRGNQPQHF. The full variable domain, in which reference TRBV7-8 and TRBJ1-5 provide the parts outside the CDR3, is GAGVSQSPRYKVAKRGQDVALRCDPISGHVSLFWYQQALGQGPEFLTYFQNEAQLDKSGLPSDRFFAERPEGSVSTLKIQRTQQEDSAVYLCASSLAGGRGNQPQHFGDGTRLSIL.